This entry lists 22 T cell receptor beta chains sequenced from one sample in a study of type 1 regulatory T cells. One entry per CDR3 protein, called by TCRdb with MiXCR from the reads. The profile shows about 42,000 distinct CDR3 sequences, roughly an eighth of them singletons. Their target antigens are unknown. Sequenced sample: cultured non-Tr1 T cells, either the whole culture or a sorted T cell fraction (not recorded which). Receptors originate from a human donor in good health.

The CDR3 coding sequence is TGTGCCAGCAGCCCCCAGACAGCAACCGTGGAGACCCAGTACTTC. Amino acids: CASSPQTATVETQYF. The V call is TRBV7-8, the J call TRBJ2-5; D may be TRBD1 (5 bases). Germline CDR1 SGHVS, CDR2 FQNEAQ. Trimming took off 5 bases at V and 5 bases at J, with 18 bases between the two ends. This CDR3 is 15 amino acids long.

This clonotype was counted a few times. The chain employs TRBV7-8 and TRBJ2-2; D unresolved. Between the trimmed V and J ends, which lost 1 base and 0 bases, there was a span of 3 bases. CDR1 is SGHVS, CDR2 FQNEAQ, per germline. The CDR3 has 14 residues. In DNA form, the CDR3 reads TGTGCCAGCAGCTTAGACCCGAACACCGGGGAGCTGTTTTTT. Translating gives CASSLDPNTGELFF.

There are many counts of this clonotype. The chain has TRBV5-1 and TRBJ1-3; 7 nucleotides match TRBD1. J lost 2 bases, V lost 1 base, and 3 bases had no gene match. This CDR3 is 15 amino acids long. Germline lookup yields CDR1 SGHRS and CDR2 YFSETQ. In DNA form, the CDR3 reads TGCGCCAGCAGCTTGAGAGGGGGCACTGGAAACACCATATATTTT. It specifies CASSLRGGTGNTIYF. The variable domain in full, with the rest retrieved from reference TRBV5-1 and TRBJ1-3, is KAGVTQTPRYLIKTRGQQVTLSCSPISGHRSVSWYQQTPGQGLQFLFEYFSETQRNKGNFPGRFSGRQFSNSRSEMNVSTLELGDSALYLCASSLRGGTGNTIYFGEGSWLTVV.

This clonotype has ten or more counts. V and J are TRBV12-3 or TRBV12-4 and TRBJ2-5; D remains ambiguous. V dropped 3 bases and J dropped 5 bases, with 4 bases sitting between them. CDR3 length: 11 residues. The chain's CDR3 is CASSFRETQYF. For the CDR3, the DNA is TGTGCCAGCAGTTTCAGGGAGACCCAGTACTTC.

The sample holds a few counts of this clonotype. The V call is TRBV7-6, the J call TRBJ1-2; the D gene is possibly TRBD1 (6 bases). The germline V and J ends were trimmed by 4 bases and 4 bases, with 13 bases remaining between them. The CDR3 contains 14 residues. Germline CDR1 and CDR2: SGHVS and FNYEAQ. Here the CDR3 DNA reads TGTGCCAGCAGCTCAACAGGGTTTGGCTATGGCTACACCTTC. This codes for CASSSTGFGYGYTF.

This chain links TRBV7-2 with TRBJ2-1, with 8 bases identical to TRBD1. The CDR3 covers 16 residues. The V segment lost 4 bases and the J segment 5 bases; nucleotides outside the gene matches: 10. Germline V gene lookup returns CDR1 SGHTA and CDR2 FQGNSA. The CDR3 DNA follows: TGTGCCAGCAGCTCCGGGGGCAGGGGGCGAAACAATGAGCAGTTCTTC. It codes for CASSSGGRGRNNEQFF.

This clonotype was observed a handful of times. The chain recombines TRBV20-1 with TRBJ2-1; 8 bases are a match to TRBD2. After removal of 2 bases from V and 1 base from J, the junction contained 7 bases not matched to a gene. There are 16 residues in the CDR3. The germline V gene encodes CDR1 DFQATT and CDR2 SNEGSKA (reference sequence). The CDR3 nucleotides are TGCAGTGCTAGAACAGTTCTAGCGGGTTCCTACAATGAGCAGTTCTTC. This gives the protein CSARTVLAGSYNEQFF.

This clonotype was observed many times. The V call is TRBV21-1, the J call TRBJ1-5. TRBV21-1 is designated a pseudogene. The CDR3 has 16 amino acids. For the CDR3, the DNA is TGTGCCAGCAGCAAAGACGGGGTGACGAGCAATCAGCCCCAGCATTTT. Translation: CASSKDGVTSNQPQHF.

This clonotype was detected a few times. This chain's CDR3 is CASSPLGGQGIEAFF. The CDR3 DNA sequence: TGTGCCAGCAGTCCACTGGGGGGACAGGGGATAGAAGCTTTCTTT. This rearrangement joins TRBV28 to TRBJ1-1, with 10 bases identical to TRBD1. Germline V gives CDR1 MDHEN, CDR2 SYDVKM. The CDR3 extends over 15 amino acids. The ends lost 5 bases at V and 8 bases at J; junction bases unmatched: 11.

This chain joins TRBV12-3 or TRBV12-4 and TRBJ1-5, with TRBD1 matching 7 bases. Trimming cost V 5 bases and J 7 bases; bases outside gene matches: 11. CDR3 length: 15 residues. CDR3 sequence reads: CASSPGTVFGQPQHF. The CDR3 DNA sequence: TGTGCCAGCAGTCCCGGGACAGTTTTTGGGCAGCCCCAGCATTTT.

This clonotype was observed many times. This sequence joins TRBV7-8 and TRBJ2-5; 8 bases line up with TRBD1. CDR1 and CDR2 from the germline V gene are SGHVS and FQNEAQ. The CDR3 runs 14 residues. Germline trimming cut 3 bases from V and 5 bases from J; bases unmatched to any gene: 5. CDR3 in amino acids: CASSFQGARETQYF. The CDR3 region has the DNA TGTGCCAGCAGCTTCCAGGGGGCGAGGGAGACCCAGTACTTC.

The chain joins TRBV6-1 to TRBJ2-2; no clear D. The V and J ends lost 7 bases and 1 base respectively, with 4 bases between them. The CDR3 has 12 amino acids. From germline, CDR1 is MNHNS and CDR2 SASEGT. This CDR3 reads CASNWNTGELFF. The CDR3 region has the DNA TGTGCCAGCAATTGGAACACCGGGGAGCTGTTTTTT.

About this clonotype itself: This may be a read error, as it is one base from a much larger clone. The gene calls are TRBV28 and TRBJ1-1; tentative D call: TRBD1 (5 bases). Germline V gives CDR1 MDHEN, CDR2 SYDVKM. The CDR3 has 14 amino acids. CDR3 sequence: CTSLPGRRNTEAFF. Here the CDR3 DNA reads TGTACCAGCCTTCCGGGACGGAGGAACACTGAAGCTTTCTTT. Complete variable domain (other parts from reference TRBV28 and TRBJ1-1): DVKVTQSSRYLVKRTGEKVFLECVQDMDHENMFWYRQDPGLGLRLIYFSYDVKMKEKGDIPEGYSVSREKKERFSLILESASTNQTSMYLCTSLPGRRNTEAFFGQGTRLTVV.

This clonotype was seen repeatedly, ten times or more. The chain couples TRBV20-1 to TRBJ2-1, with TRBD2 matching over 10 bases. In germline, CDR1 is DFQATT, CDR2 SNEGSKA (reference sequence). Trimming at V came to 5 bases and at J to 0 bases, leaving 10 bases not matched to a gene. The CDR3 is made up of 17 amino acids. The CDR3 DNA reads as TGCAGTGCTGGTGGGACTAGCGACAGGAGCTCCTACAATGAGCAGTTCTTC. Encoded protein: CSAGGTSDRSSYNEQFF.

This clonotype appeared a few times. CDR3 bases: TGCAGTGCCGAAGAGGGAAGTGGGGCCTACGAGCAGTACTTC. Translation: CSAEEGSGAYEQYF. This chain links TRBV20-1 with TRBJ2-7, with D tentatively TRBD2 (5 bases). The V gene lost 6 bases and the J gene lost 2 bases, with 17 bases spanning the gap. Germline V gives CDR1 DFQATT, CDR2 SNEGSKA (reference sequence). The CDR3 has 14 residues.

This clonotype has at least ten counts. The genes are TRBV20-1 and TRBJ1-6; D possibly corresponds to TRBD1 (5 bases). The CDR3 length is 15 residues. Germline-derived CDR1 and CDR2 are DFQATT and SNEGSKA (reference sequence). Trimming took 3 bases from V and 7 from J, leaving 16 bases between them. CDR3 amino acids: CSARAPGRTNSPLHF. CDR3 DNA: TGCAGTGCTAGGGCACCGGGACGGACGAATTCACCCCTCCACTTT.

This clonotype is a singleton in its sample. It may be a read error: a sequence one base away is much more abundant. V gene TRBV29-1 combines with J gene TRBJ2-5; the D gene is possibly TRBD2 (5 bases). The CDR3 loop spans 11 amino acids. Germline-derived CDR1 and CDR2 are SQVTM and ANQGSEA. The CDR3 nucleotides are TGCAGCGTTAACAGCGGAGAGGCCCAGTACTTC. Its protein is CSVNSGEAQYF.

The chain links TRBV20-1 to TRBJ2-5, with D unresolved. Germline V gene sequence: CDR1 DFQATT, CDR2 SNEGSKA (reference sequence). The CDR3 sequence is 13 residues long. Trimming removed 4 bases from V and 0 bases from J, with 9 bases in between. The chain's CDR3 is CSAKRLDQETQYF. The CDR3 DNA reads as TGCAGTGCTAAGAGATTGGACCAAGAGACCCAGTACTTC.

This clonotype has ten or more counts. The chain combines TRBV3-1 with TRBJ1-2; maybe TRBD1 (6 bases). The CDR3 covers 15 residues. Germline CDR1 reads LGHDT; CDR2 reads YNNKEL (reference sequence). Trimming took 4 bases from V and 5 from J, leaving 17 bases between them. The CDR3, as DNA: TGTGCCAGCAGCCCCACCCGACAGGCAACTTATGGCTACACCTTC. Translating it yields CASSPTRQATYGYTF.

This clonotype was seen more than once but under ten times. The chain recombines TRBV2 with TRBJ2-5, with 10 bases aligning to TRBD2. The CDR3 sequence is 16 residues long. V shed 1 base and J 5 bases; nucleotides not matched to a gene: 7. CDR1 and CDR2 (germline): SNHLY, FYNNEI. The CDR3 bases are TGTGCCAGCAGTGAAGGAGGACTAGCGGTGGGGGAGACCCAGTACTTC. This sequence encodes CASSEGGLAVGETQYF.

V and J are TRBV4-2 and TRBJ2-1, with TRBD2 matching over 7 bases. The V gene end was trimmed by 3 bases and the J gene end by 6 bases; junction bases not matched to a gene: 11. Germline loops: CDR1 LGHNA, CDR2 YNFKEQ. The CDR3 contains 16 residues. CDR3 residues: CASSHPGGTIGNEQFF. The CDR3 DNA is TGTGCCAGCAGCCATCCCGGGGGGACTATCGGCAATGAGCAGTTCTTC.

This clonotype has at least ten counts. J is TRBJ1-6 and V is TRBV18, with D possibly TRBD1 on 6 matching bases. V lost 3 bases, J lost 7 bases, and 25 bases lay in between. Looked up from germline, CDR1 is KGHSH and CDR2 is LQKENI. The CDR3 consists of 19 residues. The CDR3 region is CASSPFGRAGAFLNSPLHF. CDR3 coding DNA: TGTGCCAGCTCACCCTTTGGCCGGGCAGGGGCCTTCTTAAATTCACCCCTCCACTTT.